These 2 T cell receptor beta chains originate from one sample sequenced in a study of blood T cell repertoires in COVID-19. TCRdb's copy holds only in-frame clones and misses some; the assay was immunoSEQ multiplex PCR. The data hold 100,000 to 150,000 clones, with approximately 90% observed a single time. Specimen: peripheral blood. The receptors derive from an elderly woman with acute or convalescent COVID-19.

The chain recombines TRBV5-1 with TRBJ2-5; 10 bases line up with TRBD2. Germline V lookup: CDR1 SGHRS, CDR2 YFSETQ. The CDR3 is 16 residues long. The J segment lost 1 base and the V segment lost 3 bases, leaving 6 bases of the junction unmatched. This chain's CDR3 is CASSSVVAGGQETQYF. The CDR3 DNA is TGCGCCAGCAGCTCGGTGGTAGCGGGGGGCCAAGAGACCCAGTACTTC. Together with reference TRBV5-1 and TRBJ2-5, the CDR3 gives the full variable domain: KAGVTQTPRYLIKTRGQQVTLSCSPISGHRSVSWYQQTPGQGLQFLFEYFSETQRNKGNFPGRFSGRQFSNSRSEMNVSTLELGDSALYLCASSSVVAGGQETQYFGPGTRLLVL.

This chain connects TRBV10-3 to TRBJ2-4; 9 positions agree with TRBD1. Germline assignment: CDR1 ENHRY and CDR2 SYGVKD. The CDR3 runs to 14 residues. The junction had 7 bases not matched to a gene; V was cut back by 6 bases and J by 7 bases. The CDR3 here is CAISRTGESNIQYF. The CDR3 DNA follows: TGTGCCATCAGCCGGACAGGGGAATCGAACATTCAGTACTTC.